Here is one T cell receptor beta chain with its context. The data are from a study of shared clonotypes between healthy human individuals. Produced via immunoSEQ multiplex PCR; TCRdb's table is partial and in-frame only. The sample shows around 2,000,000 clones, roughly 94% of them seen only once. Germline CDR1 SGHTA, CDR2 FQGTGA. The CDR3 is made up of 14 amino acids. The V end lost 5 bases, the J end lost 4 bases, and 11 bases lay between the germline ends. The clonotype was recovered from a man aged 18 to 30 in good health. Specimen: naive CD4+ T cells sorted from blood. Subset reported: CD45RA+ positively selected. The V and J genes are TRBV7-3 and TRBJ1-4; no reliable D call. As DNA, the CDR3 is TGTGCCAGCAGCCCACGGGCTGGTAATGAAAAACTGTTTTTT. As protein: CASSPRAGNEKLFF.